This is a list of T cell receptor beta chains from one sample in a study of blood T cell repertoires in COVID-19. Clones were sequenced by immunoSEQ multiplex PCR, and TCRdb holds only the in-frame ones, with some missing. Of about 230,000 clones in the sample, around 86% are singletons; the top ten hold around a tenth. Sequenced: peripheral blood. These TCRs come from a man aged 50-60 years with COVID-19, enrolled during active disease. CDR3s include the opening cysteine and the closing phenylalanine or tryptophan. The D gene is left open where the match is weak. Rows give clone size only sometimes, using once, few, many, or a class for an expanded clone.

cdr3_aa | cdr3_nt | d_call | v_call | clone_size | j_call
CASSRQGSGYTF | TGTGCCAGCAGCCGACAGGGAAGTGGCTACACCTTC | TRBD1 | TRBV7-8 | once | TRBJ1-2
CASSKGVTNEKLFF | TGTGCCAGCAGCAAAGGGGTCACTAATGAAAAACTGTTTTTT | - | TRBV11-2 | few | TRBJ1-4
CASSLGTLNSPLHF | TGCGCCAGCAGCTTGGGGACACTCAATTCACCCCTCCACTTT | - | TRBV5-1 | - | TRBJ1-6
CASSLQGALIGGYTF | TGTGCCAGCAGCCTACAGGGGGCGTTGATAGGGGGCTACACCTTC | TRBD1 | TRBV2 | - | TRBJ1-2
CASSGIGLAGGRTQAGELFF | TGTGCCAGCAGCGGAATCGGACTAGCGGGGGGGAGGACCCAGGCCGGGGAGCTGTTTTTT | TRBD2 | TRBV7-6 | - | TRBJ2-2
CASSTSETGGVQPQHF | TGTGCCAGTAGTACTTCTGAGACAGGGGGCGTTCAGCCCCAGCATTTT | TRBD1 | TRBV19 | - | TRBJ1-5
CASSNQVPFYEQYF | TGTGCCAGCAGCAACCAGGTACCCTTCTACGAGCAGTACTTC | - | TRBV3-1/TRBV3-2 | - | TRBJ2-7
CAWGHLAGEADTQYF | TGTGCCTGGGGTCATCTAGCGGGAGAAGCAGATACGCAGTATTTT | TRBD2 | TRBV30 | - | TRBJ2-3
CASSVSGTGHYEQYF | TGTGCCAGCAGTGTATCCGGGACAGGACACTACGAGCAGTACTTC | TRBD1 | TRBV28 | - | TRBJ2-7
CASSFLREQYF | TGTGCCAGCAGCTTTTTGAGAGAGCAGTACTTC | - | TRBV5-6 | - | TRBJ2-7
CASSPTGGWGYTF | TGTGCCAGTAGTCCTACAGGGGGCTGGGGCTACACCTTC | TRBD1 | TRBV19 | - | TRBJ1-2
CASSATLQGSGFF | TGTGCCAGCAGCGCGACCCTACAGGGAAGCGGTTTCTTT | - | TRBV6-5 | - | TRBJ1-1
CAISDVSRGLVSYEQYF | TGTGCCATCAGTGATGTGAGTAGGGGACTAGTTTCCTACGAGCAGTACTTC | TRBD2 | TRBV10-3 | - | TRBJ2-7
CASSLSRLAGDPSYNEQFF | TGTGCCAGTAGTCTCTCTCGACTAGCGGGGGACCCCTCCTACAATGAGCAGTTCTTC | TRBD2 | TRBV19 | - | TRBJ2-1
CASSRMILAGGFNEQFF | TGTGCCAGCAGTCGAATGATTCTAGCGGGGGGGTTCAATGAGCAGTTCTTC | TRBD2 | TRBV3-1/TRBV3-2 | - | TRBJ2-1
CASGQVGYTF | TGTGCCAGCGGACAGGTTGGCTACACCTTC | TRBD1 | TRBV19 | - | TRBJ1-2
CASSRQGNYGYTF | TGTGCCAGCAGCAGACAGGGGAACTATGGCTACACCTTC | TRBD1 | TRBV3-1/TRBV3-2 | once | TRBJ1-2
CASSFRGNEQFF | TGTGCCAGCAGTTTCCGGGGGAATGAGCAGTTCTTC | - | TRBV12-3/TRBV12-4 | - | TRBJ2-1
CASSPPGDRAYNEQFF | TGTGCCAGCAGCCCACCCGGGGACAGGGCCTACAATGAGCAGTTCTTC | TRBD1 | TRBV5-4 | few | TRBJ2-1
CASSSSGTGRYEQYF | TGTGCCAGCAGTAGTTCGGGGACAGGCCGCTACGAGCAGTACTTC | TRBD1 | TRBV27 | once | TRBJ2-7
CASSRTGGEKLFF | TGTGCCAGCAGCCGGACAGGAGGAGAAAAACTGTTTTTT | TRBD1 | TRBV6-5 | - | TRBJ1-4
CAISEATVLPLHF | TGTGCCATCAGTGAGGCCACAGTTTTGCCCCTCCACTTT | - | TRBV10-3 | - | TRBJ1-6
CASSLTGTVYEQYF | TGTGCCAGCAGCCTCACCGGGACAGTCTACGAGCAGTACTTC | TRBD1 | TRBV3-1/TRBV3-2 | - | TRBJ2-7
CASSSEGQGYGYTF | TGTGCCAGCAGCTCAGAGGGACAGGGCTATGGCTACACCTTC | TRBD1 | TRBV7-3 | - | TRBJ1-2
CASSLDSGSGLIGEQYF | TGTGCCAGCAGCTTGGATTCGGGTAGCGGTCTCATAGGGGAGCAGTACTTC | - | TRBV5-6 | - | TRBJ2-7
CASTKDRRDYGYTF | TGTGCCAGCACCAAGGACAGGCGCGACTATGGCTACACCTTC | TRBD1 | TRBV6-5 | - | TRBJ1-2
CASSSAPGTGDAEAFF | TGCGCCAGCAGCTCCGCCCCCGGGACAGGGGACGCTGAAGCTTTCTTT | TRBD1 | TRBV5-1 | few | TRBJ1-1
CASSPRASGPGTYNEQFF | TGTGCCAGCAGCCCCCGGGCTTCGGGGCCGGGGACTTACAATGAGCAGTTCTTC | - | TRBV7-7 | - | TRBJ2-1
CASSPGLAGGPGDTQYF | TGTGCCAGCAGCCCAGGGCTAGCGGGGGGGCCTGGAGATACGCAGTATTTT | TRBD2 | TRBV5-4 | - | TRBJ2-3